This TCR beta chain emerged from a study of OX40 agonist ivuxolimab in advanced cancers. Study-wide background: Patients in the trial were receiving intravenous ivuxolimab every 2 weeks, at doses of 0.01 to 10 mg/kg. From roughly 23 to 85 years was the age range, with a mean of 60 years, and around 84% were male. Partial responses were recorded for three patients, including one with hepatocellular carcinoma and two with cutaneous melanoma.

The table came from immunoSEQ multiplex PCR; TCRdb's copy has only in-frame clones and leaves some out. The data show about 99,000 clones, with 95% to 97% seen just once and around 2.2% held by the top ten. Notes on the study in general: Antigen targets of the expanded peripheral T cells went undetermined.

Trimming removed 4 bases from V and 4 bases from J; junction bases left unmatched: 2. The CDR3 loop spans 13 amino acids. Germline CDR1 is SGHNT and CDR2 is YYREEE (reference sequence). As concerns this clone: Its antigen is undetermined.

The starting material was CD4+ or CD8+ T cells sorted from blood, obtained in a trial of the OX40 agonist ivuxolimab. The clonotype comes from an adult with an advanced solid tumor such as melanoma, head and neck, liver or kidney cancer. V gene TRBV5-4 combines with J gene TRBJ2-7; 10 positions agree with TRBD2. In DNA form, the CDR3 reads TGTGCCAGCAGCGTGGGACTAGCGTACGAGCAGTACTTC. Amino acids: CASSVGLAYEQYF.